This TCR beta chain was profiled in a study of beta chain features in type 1 diabetes. Study results and caveats: A moderate, significant TCRB CDR3 shortening appeared in type 1 diabetes across four CD4+ subsets. The question of HLA type influencing TCRB rearrangement was one that remained unresolved here. Since sequencing was performed on cDNA, cells with high TCR expression could be over-represented.

The whole isolated RNA underwent reverse transcription, so sequencing captured expressed TCRB transcripts. The method was immunoSEQ multiplex PCR; TCRdb's version includes in-frame clones alone and lacks a portion of them. The repertoire has more than 300,000 clones, 8% to 10% of them found once; the top ten carry roughly 0.54%. Comments on this clone: Its antigen is undetermined.

This CDR3 is 15 amino acids long. Unmatched junction bases numbered 8, after V lost 6 bases and J lost 5 bases. Per germline, CDR1 MNHNS and CDR2 SASEGT. Input material: central memory CD4+ T cells from blood. The origin of this receptor is a man aged 25-40 years with type 1 diabetes. V gene TRBV6-1 combines with J gene TRBJ2-1; 9 bases match TRBD1. This CDR3 reads CASSRRQGEDNEQFF. For the CDR3, the DNA is TGTGCCAGCAGCCGACGACAGGGGGAAGACAATGAGCAGTTCTTC.